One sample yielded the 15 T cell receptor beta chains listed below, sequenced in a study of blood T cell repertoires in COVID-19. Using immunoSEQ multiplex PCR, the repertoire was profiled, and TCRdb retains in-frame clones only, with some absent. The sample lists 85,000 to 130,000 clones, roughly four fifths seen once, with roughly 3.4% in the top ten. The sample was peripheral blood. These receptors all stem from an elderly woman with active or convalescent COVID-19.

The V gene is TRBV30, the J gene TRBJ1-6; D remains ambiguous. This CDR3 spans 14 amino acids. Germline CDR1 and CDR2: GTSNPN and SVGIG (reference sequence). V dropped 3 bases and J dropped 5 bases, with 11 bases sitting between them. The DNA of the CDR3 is TGTGCCTGGAGGCCGGGAAGTAATAATTCACCCCTCCACTTT. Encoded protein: CAWRPGSNNSPLHF.

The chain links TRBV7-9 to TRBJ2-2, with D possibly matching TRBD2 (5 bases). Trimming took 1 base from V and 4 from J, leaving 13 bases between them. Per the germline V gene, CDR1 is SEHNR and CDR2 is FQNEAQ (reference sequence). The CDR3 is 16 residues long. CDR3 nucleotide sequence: TGTGCCAGCAGCTTAGATGGGCTAGCCGGCACCGGGGAGCTGTTTTTT. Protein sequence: CASSLDGLAGTGELFF.

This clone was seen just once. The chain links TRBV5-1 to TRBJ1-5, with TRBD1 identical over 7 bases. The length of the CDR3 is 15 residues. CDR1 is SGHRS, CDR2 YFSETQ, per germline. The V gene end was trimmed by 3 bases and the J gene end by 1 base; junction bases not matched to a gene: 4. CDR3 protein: CASSSGTASNQPQHF. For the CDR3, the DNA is TGCGCCAGCAGCTCCGGGACAGCCAGCAATCAGCCCCAGCATTTT.

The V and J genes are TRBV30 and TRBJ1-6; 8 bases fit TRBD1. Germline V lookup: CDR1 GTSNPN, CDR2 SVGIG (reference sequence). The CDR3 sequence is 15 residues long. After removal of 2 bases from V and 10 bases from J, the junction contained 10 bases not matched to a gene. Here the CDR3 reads CAWSPSGQGGSPLHF. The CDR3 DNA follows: TGTGCCTGGAGTCCCAGCGGACAGGGAGGGTCACCCCTCCACTTT.

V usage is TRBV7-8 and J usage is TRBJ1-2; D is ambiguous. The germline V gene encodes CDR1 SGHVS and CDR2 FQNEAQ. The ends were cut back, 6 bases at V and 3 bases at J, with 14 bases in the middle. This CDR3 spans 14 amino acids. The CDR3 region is CASSSRVLDYGYTF. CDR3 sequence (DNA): TGTGCCAGCAGTTCGAGGGTTTTGGACTATGGCTACACCTTC.

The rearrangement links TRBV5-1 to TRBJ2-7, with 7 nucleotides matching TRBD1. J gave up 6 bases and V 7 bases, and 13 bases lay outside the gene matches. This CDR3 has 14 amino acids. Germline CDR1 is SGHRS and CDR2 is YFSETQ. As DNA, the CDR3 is TGCGCCAGCGAAGGAACAGGGGCCAATGGCGAGCAGTACTTC. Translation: CASEGTGANGEQYF.

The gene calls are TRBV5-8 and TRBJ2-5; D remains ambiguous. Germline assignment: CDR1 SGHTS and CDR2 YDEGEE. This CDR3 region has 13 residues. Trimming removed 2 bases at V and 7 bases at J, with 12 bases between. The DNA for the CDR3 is TGTGCCAGCAGCTTTGACTCCACGGGGACCCAGTACTTC. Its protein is CASSFDSTGTQYF.

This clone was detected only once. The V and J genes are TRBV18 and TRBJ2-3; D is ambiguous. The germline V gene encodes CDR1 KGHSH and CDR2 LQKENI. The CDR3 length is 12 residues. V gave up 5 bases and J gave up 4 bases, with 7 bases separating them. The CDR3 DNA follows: TGTGCCAGCTCAATAGAAGCAGATACGCAGTATTTT. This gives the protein CASSIEADTQYF.

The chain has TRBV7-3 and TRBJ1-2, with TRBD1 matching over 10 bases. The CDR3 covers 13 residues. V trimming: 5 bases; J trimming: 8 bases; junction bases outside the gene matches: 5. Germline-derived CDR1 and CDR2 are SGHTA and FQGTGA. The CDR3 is CASSPGTGEGYTF. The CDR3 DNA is TGTGCCAGCAGCCCTGGGACAGGGGAGGGCTACACCTTC.

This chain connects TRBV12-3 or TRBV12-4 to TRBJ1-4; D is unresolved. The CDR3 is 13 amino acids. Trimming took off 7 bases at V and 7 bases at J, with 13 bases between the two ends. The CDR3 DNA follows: TGTGCCAGCAACCTTGAAAGAGGTGAAAAACTGTTTTTT. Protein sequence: CASNLERGEKLFF.

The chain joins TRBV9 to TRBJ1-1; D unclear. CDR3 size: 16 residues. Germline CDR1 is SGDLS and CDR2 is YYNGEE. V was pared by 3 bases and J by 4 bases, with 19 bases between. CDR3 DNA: TGTGCCAGCAGCGAGAAAACCGGCAGGTTGGTCACTGAAGCTTTCTTT. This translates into CASSEKTGRLVTEAFF. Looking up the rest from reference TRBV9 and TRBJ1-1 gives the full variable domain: DSGVTQTPKHLITATGQRVTLRCSPRSGDLSVYWYQQSLDQGLQFLIQYYNGEERAKGNILERFSAQQFPDLHSELNLSSLELGDSALYFCASSEKTGRLVTEAFFGQGTRLTVV.

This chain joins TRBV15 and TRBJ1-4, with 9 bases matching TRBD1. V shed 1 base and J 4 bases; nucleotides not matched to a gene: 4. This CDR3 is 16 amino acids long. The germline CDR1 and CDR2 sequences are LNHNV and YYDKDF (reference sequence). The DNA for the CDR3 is TGTGCCACCAGCAGAGCCCGGGACAGGGATAATGAAAAACTGTTTTTT. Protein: CATSRARDRDNEKLFF.

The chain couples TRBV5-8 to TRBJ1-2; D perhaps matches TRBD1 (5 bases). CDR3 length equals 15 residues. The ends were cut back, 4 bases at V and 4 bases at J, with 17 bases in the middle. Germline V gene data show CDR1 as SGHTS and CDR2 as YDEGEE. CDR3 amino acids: CASSPSGGSLYGYTF. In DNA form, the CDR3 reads TGTGCCAGCAGCCCTTCCGGGGGGTCCCTCTATGGCTACACCTTC.

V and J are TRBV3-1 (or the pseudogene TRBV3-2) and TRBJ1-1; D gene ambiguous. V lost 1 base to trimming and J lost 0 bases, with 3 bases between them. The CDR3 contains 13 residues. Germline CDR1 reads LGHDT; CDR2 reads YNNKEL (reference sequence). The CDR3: CASSQGMNTEAFF. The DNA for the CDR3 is TGTGCCAGCAGCCAAGGTATGAACACTGAAGCTTTCTTT.

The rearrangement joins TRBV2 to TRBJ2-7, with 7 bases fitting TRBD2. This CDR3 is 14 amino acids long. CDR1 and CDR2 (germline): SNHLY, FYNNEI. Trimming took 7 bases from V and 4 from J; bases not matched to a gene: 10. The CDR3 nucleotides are TGTGCCAGCAACCCGGGACTACGAACTTACGAGCAGTACTTC. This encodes CASNPGLRTYEQYF.